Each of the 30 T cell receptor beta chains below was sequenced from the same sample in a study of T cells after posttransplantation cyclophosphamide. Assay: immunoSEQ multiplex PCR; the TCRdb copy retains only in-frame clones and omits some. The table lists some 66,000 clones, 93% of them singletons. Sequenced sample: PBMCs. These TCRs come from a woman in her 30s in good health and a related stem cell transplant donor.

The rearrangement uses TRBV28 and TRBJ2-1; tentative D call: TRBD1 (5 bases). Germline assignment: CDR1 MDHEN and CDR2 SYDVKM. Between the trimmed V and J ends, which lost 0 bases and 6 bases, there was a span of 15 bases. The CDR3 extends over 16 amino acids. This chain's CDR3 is CASSLWAGRTLNEQFF. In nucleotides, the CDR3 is TGTGCCAGCAGTTTATGGGCTGGACGGACACTCAATGAGCAGTTCTTC.

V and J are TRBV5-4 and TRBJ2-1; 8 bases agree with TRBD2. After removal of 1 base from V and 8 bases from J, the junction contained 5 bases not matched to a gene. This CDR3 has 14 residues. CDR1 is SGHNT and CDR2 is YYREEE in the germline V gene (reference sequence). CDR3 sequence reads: CASSLYGGADEQFF. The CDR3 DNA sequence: TGTGCCAGCAGCTTGTACGGGGGGGCTGATGAGCAGTTCTTC.

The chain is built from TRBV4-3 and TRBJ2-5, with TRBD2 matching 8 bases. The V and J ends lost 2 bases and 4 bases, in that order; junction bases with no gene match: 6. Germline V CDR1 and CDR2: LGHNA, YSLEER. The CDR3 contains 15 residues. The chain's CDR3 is CASSQMGLEGETQYF. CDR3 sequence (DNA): TGCGCCAGCAGCCAAATGGGACTAGAGGGAGAGACCCAGTACTTC.

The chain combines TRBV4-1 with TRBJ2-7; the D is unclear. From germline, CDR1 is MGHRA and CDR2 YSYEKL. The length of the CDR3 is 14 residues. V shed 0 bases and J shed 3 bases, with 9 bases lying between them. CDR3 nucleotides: TGCGCCAGCAGCCAAGATAGGGCAGGCTACGAGCAGTACTTC. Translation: CASSQDRAGYEQYF.

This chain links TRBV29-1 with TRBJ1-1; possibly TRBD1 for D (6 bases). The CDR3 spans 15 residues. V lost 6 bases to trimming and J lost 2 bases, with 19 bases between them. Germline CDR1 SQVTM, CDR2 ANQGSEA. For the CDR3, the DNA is TGCAGCGTGCAAGTTCGGGACACTTATAACACTGAAGCTTTCTTT. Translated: CSVQVRDTYNTEAFF.

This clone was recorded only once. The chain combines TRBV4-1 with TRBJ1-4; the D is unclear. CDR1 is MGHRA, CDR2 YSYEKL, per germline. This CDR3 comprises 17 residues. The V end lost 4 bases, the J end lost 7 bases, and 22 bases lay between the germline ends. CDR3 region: CASSPRGSVLVGEKLFF. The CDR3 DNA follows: TGCGCCAGCAGCCCCCGCGGTAGCGTGCTGGTTGGTGAAAAACTGTTTTTT.

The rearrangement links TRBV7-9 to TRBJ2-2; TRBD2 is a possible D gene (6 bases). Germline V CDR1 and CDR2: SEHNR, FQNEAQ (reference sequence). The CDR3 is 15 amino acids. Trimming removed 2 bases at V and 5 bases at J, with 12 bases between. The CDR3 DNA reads TGTGCCAGCAGCTTAAGCGGTCGGGGGACCGGGGAGCTGTTTTTT. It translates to CASSLSGRGTGELFF.

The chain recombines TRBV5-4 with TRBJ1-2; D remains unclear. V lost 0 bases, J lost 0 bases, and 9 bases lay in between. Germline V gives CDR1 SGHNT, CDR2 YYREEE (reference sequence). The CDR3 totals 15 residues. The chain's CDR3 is CASSLEAGSNYGYTF. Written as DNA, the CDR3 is TGTGCCAGCAGCTTGGAGGCAGGTTCTAACTATGGCTACACCTTC.

The DNA of the CDR3 is TGCGCCAGCAGCCAAGGATCTAGCGGGGGGTTCAATGAGCAGTTCTTC. Residues: CASSQGSSGGFNEQFF. The chain carries TRBV4-3 and TRBJ2-1, with 11 positions matching TRBD2. The CDR3 contains 16 residues. J lost 6 bases, V lost 1 base, and 5 bases had no gene match. Looked up from germline, CDR1 is LGHNA and CDR2 is YSLEER.

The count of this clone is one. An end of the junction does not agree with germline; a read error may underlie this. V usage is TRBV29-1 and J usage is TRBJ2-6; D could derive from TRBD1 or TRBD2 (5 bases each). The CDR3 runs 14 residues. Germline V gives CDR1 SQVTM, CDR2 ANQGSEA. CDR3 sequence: CSVDGAGGANALTF. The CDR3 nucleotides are TGCAGCGTTGACGGGGCAGGTGGGGCCAACGCCCTGACTTTC.

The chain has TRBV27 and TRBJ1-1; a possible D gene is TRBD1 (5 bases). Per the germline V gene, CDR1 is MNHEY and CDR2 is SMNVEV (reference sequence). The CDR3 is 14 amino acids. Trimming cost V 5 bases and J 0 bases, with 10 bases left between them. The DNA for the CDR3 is TGTGCCAGCAGTAGGGGACTGTTGAACACTGAAGCTTTCTTT. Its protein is CASSRGLLNTEAFF.

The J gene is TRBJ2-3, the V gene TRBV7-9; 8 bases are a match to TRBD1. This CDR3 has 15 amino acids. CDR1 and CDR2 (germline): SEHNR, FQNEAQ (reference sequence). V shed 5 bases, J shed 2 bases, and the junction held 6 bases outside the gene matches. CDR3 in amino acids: CASSRPTGATDTQYF. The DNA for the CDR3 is TGTGCCAGCAGCCGCCCGACAGGGGCCACAGATACGCAGTATTTT. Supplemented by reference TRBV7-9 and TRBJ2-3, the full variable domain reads DTGVSQNPRHKITKRGQNVTFRCDPISEHNRLYWYRQTLGQGPEFLTYFQNEAQLEKSRLLSDRFSAERPKGSFSTLEIQRTEQGDSAMYLCASSRPTGATDTQYFGPGTRLTVL.

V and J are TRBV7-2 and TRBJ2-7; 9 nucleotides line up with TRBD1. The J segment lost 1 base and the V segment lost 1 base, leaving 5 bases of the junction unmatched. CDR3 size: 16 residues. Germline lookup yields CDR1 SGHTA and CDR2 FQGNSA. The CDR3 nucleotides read TGTGCCAGCAGCTTAGTGGGGACAGGGCCTTCCTACGAGCAGTACTTC. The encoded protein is CASSLVGTGPSYEQYF.

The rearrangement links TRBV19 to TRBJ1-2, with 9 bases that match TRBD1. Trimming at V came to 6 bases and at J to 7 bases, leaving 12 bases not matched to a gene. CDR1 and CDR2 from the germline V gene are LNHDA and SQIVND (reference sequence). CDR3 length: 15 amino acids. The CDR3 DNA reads TGTGCCAGTAGCCCCATACAGGGGGCGCAGCGTGGCTACACCTTC. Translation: CASSPIQGAQRGYTF.

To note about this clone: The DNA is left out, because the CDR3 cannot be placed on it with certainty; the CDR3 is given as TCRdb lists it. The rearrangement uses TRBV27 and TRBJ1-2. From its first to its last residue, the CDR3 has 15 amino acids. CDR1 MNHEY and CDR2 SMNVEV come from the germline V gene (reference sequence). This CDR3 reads CASSTSDPTIYGYTF.

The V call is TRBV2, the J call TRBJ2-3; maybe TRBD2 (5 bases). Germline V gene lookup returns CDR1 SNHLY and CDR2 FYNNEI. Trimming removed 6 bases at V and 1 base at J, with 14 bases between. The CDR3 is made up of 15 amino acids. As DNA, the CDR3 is TGTGCCAGCAGGCAACCAGGAGGAGGCACAGATACGCAGTATTTT. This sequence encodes CASRQPGGGTDTQYF.

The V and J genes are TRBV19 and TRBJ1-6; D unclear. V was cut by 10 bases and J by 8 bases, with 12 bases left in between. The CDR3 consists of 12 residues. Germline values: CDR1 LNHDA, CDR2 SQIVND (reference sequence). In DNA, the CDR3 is TGTGCCATTCACGGCGCAGATTCACCCCTCCACTTT. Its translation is CAIHGADSPLHF.

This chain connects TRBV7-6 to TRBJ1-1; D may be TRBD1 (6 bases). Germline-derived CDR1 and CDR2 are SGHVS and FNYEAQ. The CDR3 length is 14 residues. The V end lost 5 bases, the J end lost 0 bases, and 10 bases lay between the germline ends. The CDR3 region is CASSPTGMNTEAFF. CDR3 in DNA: TGTGCCAGCAGCCCAACAGGGATGAACACTGAAGCTTTCTTT. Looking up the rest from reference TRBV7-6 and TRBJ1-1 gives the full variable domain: GAGVSQSPRYKVTKRGQDVALRCDPISGHVSLYWYRQALGQGPEFLTYFNYEAQQDKSGLPNDRFSAERPEGSISTLTIQRTEQRDSAMYRCASSPTGMNTEAFFGQGTRLTVV.

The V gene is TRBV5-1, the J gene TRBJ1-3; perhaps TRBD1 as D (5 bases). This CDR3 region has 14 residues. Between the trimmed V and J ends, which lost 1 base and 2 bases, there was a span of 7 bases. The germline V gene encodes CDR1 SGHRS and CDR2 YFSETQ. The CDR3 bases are TGCGCCAGCAGCTTGAGAGGGGCTGGAAACACCATATATTTT. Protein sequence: CASSLRGAGNTIYF.

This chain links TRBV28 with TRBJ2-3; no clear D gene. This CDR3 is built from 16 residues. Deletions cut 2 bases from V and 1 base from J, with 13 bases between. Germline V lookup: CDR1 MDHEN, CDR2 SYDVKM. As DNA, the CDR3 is TGTGCCAGCAGTTTAGAAGGGCTCCTTCGCACAGATACGCAGTATTTT. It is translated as CASSLEGLLRTDTQYF.

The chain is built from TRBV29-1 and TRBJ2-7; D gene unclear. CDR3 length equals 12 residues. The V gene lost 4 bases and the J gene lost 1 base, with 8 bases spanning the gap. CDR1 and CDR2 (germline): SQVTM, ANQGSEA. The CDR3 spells CSVGLGSYEQYF. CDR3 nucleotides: TGCAGCGTTGGGCTGGGATCCTACGAGCAGTACTTC.

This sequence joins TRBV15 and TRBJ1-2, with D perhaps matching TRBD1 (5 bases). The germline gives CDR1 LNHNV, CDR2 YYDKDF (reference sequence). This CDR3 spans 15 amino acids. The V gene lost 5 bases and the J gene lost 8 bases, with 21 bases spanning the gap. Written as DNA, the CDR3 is TGTGCCACCAGCCGGCAGGGAAGAAGTCTGGAGGGCTACACCTTC. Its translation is CATSRQGRSLEGYTF.

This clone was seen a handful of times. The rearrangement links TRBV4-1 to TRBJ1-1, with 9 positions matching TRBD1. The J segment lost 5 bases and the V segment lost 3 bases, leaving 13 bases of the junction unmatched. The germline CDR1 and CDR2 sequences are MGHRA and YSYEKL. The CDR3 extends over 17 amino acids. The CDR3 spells CASSHPGQGKWGTEAFF. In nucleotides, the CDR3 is TGCGCCAGCAGCCATCCGGGACAGGGAAAATGGGGGACTGAAGCTTTCTTT.

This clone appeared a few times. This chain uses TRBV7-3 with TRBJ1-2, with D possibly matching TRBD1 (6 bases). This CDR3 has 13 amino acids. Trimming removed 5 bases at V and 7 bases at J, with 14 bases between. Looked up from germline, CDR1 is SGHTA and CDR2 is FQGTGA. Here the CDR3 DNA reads TGTGCCAGCAGCCCGAGTGGGGGCGGTGGCTACACCTTC. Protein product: CASSPSGGGGYTF.

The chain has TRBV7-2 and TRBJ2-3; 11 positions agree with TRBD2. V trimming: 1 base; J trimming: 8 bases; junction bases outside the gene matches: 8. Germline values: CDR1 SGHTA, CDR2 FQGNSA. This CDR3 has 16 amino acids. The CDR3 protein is CASSLEASGGSGTQYF. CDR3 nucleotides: TGTGCCAGCAGCTTAGAGGCTAGCGGGGGGAGTGGTACGCAGTATTTT.

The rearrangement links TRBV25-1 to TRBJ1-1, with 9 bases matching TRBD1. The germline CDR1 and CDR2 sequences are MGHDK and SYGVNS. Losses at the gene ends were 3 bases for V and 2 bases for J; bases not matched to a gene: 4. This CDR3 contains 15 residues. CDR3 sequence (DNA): TGTGCCAGCAGTGATTCGGGACAGGGAAACACTGAAGCTTTCTTT. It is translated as CASSDSGQGNTEAFF.

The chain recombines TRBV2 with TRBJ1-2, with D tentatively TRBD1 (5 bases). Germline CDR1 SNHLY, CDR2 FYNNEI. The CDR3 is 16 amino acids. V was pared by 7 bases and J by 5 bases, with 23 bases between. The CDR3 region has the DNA TGTGCCAGCATTCCGATGGTCAGGGATAGTTTTTATGGCTACACCTTC. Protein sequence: CASIPMVRDSFYGYTF.

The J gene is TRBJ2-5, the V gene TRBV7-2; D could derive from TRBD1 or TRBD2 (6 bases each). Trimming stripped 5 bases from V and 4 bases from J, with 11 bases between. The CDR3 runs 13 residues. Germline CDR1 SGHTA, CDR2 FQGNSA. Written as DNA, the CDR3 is TGTGCCAGCAGCCTGGGGGGCGGAGAGACCCAGTACTTC. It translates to CASSLGGGETQYF.

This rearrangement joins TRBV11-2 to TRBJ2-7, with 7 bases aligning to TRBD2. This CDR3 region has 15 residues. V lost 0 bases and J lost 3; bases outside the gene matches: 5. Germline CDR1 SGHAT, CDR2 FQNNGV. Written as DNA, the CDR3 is TGTGCCAGCAGCTTAGATCCCTGGGGGGGCTACGAGCAGTACTTC. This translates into CASSLDPWGGYEQYF. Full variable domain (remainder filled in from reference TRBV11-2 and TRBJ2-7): EAGVAQSPRYKIIEKRQSVAFWCNPISGHATLYWYQQILGQGPKLLIQFQNNGVVDDSQLPKDRFSAERLKGVDSTLKIQPAKLEDSAVYLCASSLDPWGGYEQYFGPGTRLTVT.

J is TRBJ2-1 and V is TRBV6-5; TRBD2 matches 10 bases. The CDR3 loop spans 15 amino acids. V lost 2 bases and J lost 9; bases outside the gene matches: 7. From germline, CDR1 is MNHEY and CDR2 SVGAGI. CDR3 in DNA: TGTGCCAGCAGTTACGAAGCGGGGGGGCGGGGTGAGCAGTTCTTC. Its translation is CASSYEAGGRGEQFF.